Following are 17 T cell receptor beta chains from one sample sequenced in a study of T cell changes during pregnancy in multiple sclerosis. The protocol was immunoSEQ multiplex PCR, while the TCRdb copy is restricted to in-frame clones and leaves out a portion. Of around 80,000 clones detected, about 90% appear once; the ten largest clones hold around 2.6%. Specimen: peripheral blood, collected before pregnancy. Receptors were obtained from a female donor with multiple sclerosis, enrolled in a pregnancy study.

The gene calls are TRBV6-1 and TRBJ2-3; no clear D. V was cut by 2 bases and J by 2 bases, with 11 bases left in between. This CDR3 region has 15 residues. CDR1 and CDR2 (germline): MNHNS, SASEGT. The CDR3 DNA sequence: TGTGCCAGCAGTGAACTAGGCTACCCCACAGATACGCAGTATTTT. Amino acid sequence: CASSELGYPTDTQYF.

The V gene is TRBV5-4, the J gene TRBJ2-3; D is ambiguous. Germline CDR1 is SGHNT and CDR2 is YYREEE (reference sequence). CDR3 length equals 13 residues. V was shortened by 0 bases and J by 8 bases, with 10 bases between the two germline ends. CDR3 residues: CASSLGPGGTQYF. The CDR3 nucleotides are TGTGCCAGCAGCTTGGGTCCAGGTGGTACGCAGTATTTT.

CDR3 amino acids: CASWSQGGGYTF. In DNA, the CDR3 is TGTGCCAGTTGGAGCCAGGGCGGTGGCTACACCTTC. The chain has TRBV19 and TRBJ1-2; tentatively, D is TRBD1 (5 bases). The CDR3 is 12 amino acids. The V and J ends lost 8 bases and 7 bases respectively, with 14 bases between them. CDR1 is LNHDA and CDR2 is SQIVND in the germline V gene (reference sequence).

The CDR3 loop reads CASSQEGTGGAKTDTQYF. For the CDR3, the DNA is TGCGCCAGCAGCCAAGAAGGGACAGGGGGCGCGAAGACAGATACGCAGTATTTT. The chain couples TRBV4-3 to TRBJ2-3, with TRBD1 identical over 12 bases. This CDR3 spans 18 amino acids. The junction had 7 bases not matched to a gene; V was cut back by 0 bases and J by 3 bases. CDR1 and CDR2 from the germline V gene are LGHNA and YSLEER.

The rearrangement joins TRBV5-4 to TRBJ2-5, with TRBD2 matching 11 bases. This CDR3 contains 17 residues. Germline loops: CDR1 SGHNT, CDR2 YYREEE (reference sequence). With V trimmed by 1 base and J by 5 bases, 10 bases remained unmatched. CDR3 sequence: CASSLTGTSGGRETQYF. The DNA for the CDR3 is TGTGCCAGCAGCTTGACCGGGACTAGCGGAGGGAGGGAGACCCAGTACTTC.

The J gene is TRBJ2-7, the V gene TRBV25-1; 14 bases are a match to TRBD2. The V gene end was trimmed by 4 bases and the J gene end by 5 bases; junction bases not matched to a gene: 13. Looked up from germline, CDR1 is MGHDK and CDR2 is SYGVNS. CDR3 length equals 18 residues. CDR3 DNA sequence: TGTGCCAGCAGTGGGTTTTTGGGGACTAGCGGGAGCTTTGACGAGCAGTACTTC. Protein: CASSGFLGTSGSFDEQYF.

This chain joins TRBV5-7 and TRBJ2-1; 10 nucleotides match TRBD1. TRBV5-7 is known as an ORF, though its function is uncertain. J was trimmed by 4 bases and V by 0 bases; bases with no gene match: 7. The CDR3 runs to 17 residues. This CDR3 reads CASSLAPGQGMYNEQFF. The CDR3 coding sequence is TGTGCCAGCAGCTTGGCCCCGGGACAGGGGATGTACAATGAGCAGTTCTTC.

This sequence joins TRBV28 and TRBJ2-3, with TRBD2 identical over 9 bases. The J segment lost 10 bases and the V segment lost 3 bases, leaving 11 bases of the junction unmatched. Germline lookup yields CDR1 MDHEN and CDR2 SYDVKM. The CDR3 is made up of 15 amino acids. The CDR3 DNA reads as TGTGCCAGCAGTTTCCGTGTAGCGGGAGAACGGTCGCAGTATTTT. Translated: CASSFRVAGERSQYF.

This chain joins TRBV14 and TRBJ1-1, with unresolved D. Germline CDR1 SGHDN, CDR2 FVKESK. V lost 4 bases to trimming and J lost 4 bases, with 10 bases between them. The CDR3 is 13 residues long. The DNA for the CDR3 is TGTGCCAGCAGCCGGACGGCGGGCACTGAAGCTTTCTTT. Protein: CASSRTAGTEAFF.

The CDR3 here is CAWIKGGDREYNYGYTF. The CDR3 region has the DNA TGTGCCTGGATCAAGGGAGGGGACAGGGAATATAACTATGGCTACACCTTC. The genes are TRBV30 and TRBJ1-2, with 9 bases matching TRBD1. CDR1 and CDR2 from the germline V gene are GTSNPN and SVGIG (reference sequence). CDR3 length equals 17 residues. V was clipped by 4 bases and J by 1 base; unmatched bases: 13.

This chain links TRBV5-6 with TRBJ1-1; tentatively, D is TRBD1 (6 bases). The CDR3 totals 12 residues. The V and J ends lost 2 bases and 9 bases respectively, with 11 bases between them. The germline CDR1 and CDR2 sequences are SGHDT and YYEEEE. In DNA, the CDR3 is TGTGCCAGCAGCTTTACAGGGAGAAAAGCTTTCTTT. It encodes CASSFTGRKAFF. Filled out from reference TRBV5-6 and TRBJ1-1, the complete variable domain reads DAGVTQSPTHLIKTRGQQVTLRCSPKSGHDTVSWYQQALGQGPQFIFQYYEEEERQRGNFPDRFSGHQFPNYSSELNVNALLLGDSALYLCASSFTGRKAFFGQGTRLTVV.

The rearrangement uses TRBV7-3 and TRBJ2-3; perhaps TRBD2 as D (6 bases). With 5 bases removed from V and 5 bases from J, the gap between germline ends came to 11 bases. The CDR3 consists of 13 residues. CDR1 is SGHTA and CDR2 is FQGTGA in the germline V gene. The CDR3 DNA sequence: TGTGCCAGCAGCCTTACGACTAGAGATACGCAGTATTTT. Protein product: CASSLTTRDTQYF.

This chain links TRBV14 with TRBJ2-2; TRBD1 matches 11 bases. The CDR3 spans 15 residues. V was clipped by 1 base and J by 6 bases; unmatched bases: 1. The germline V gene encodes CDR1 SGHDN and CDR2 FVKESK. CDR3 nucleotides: TGTGCCAGCAGCCAAGCGGGACAGGGGGCCGGGGAGCTGTTTTTT. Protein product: CASSQAGQGAGELFF. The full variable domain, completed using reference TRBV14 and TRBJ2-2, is EAGVTQFPSHSVIEKGQTVTLRCDPISGHDNLYWYRRVMGKEIKFLLHFVKESKQDESGMPNNRFLAERTGGTYSTLKVQPAELEDSGVYFCASSQAGQGAGELFFGEGSRLTVL.

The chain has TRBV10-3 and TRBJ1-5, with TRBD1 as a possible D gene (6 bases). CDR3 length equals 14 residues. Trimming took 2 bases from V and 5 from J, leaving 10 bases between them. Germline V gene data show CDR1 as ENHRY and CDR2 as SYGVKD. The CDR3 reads CAISERAGDQPQHF. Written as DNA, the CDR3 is TGTGCCATCAGTGAGCGGGCAGGGGATCAGCCCCAGCATTTT.

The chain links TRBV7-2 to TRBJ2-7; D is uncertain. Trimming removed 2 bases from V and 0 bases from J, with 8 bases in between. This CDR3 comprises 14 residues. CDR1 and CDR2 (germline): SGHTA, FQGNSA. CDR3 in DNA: TGTGCCAGCAGCTTATCTTCAGTCTCCTACGAGCAGTACTTC. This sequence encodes CASSLSSVSYEQYF.

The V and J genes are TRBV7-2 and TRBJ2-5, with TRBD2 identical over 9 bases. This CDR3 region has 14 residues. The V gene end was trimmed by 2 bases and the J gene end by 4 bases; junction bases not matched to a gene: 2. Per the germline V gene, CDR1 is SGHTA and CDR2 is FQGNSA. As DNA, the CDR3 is TGTGCCAGCAGCTTAAGCGGGAGGAGAGAGACCCAGTACTTC. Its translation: CASSLSGRRETQYF.

The CDR3 spells CASSLASGVHEQFF. The CDR3 DNA reads TGCGCCAGCAGCTTGGCTAGCGGGGTCCATGAGCAGTTCTTC. The V call is TRBV5-1, the J call TRBJ2-1, with 9 bases lining up with TRBD2. CDR3 length equals 14 residues. Germline values: CDR1 SGHRS, CDR2 YFSETQ. Trimming took 0 bases from V and 8 from J; bases not matched to a gene: 3. Full variable domain (outside the CDR3, taken from reference TRBV5-1 and TRBJ2-1): KAGVTQTPRYLIKTRGQQVTLSCSPISGHRSVSWYQQTPGQGLQFLFEYFSETQRNKGNFPGRFSGRQFSNSRSEMNVSTLELGDSALYLCASSLASGVHEQFFGPGTRLTVL.